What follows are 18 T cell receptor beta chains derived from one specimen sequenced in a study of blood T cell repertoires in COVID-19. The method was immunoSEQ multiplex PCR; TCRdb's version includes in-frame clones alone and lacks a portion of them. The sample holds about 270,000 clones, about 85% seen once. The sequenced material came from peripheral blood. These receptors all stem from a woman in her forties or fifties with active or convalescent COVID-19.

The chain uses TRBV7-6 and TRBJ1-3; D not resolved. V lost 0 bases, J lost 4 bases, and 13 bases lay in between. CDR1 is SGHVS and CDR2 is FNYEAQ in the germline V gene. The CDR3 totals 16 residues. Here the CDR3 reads CASSLAYRRMGNTIYF. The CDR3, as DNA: TGTGCCAGCAGCTTAGCCTATCGGAGAATGGGAAACACCATATATTTT.

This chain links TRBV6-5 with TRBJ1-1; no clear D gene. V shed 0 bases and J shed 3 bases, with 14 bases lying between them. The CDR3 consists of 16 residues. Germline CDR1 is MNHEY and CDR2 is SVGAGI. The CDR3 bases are TGTGCCAGCAGTTACTCGAGACCGAGGATGGACACTGAAGCTTTCTTT. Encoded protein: CASSYSRPRMDTEAFF.

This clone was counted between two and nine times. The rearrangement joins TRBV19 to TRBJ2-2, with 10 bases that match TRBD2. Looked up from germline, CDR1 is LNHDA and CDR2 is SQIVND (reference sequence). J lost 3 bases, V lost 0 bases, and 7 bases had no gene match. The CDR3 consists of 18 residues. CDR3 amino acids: CASSIDLASGSYTGELFF. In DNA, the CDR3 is TGTGCCAGTAGTATAGATCTGGCTAGCGGGAGCTACACCGGGGAGCTGTTTTTT.

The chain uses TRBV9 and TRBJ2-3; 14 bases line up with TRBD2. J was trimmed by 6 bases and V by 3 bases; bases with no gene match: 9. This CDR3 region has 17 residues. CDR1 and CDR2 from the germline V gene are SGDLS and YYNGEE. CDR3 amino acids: CASSATTSGRALDTQYF. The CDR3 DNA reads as TGTGCCAGCAGCGCGACGACTAGCGGGAGGGCCTTGGATACGCAGTATTTT.

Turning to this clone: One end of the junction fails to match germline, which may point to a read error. CDR3 DNA: TGTGCCAGTAGTTTAGACAGCGCCGGAATTTATGGCTACACCTTC. This codes for CASSLDSAGIYGYTF. The rearrangement uses TRBV19 and TRBJ1-2, with D perhaps matching TRBD1 (5 bases). The CDR3 loop spans 15 amino acids. The germline CDR1 and CDR2 sequences are LNHDA and SQIVND (reference sequence).

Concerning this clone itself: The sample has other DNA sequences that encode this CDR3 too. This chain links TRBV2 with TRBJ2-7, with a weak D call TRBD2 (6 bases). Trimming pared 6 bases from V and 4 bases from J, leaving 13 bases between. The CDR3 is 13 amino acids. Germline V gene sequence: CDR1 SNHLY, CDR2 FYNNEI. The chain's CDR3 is CASRTGLPYEQYF. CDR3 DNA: TGTGCCAGCAGGACGGGACTTCCTTACGAGCAGTACTTC.

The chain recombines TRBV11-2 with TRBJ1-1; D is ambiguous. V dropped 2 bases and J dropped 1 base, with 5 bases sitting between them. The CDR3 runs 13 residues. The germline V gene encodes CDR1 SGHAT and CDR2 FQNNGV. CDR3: CASSLIANTEAFF. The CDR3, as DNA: TGTGCCAGCAGCTTAATAGCGAACACTGAAGCTTTCTTT.

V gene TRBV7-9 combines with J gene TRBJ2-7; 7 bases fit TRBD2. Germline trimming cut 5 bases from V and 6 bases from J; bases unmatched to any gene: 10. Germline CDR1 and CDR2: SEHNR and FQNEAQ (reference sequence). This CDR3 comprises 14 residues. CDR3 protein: CASSGGGRALEQYF. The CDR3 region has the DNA TGTGCCAGCAGCGGGGGAGGGAGGGCCCTCGAGCAGTACTTC.

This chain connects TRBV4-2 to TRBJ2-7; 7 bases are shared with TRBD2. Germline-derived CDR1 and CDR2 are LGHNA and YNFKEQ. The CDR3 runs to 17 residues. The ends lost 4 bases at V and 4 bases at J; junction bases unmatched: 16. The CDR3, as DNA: TGTGCCAGCAGCCCCCGCGGACGGGCGGGGGAGCCTTACGAGCAGTACTTC. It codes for CASSPRGRAGEPYEQYF.

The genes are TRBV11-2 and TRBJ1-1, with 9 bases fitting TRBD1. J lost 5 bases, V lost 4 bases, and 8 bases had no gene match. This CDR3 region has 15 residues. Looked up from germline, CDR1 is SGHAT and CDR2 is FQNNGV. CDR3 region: CASSYTGGRGTEAFF. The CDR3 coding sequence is TGTGCCAGCAGCTATACAGGGGGCCGGGGGACTGAAGCTTTCTTT.

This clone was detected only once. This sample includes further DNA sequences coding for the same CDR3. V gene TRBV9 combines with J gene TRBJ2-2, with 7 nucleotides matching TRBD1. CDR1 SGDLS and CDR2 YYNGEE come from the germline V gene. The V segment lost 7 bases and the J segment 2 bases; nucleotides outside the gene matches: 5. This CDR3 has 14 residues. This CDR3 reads CASRRDSNTGELFF. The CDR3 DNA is TGTGCCAGCCGCCGGGACAGTAACACCGGGGAGCTGTTTTTT.

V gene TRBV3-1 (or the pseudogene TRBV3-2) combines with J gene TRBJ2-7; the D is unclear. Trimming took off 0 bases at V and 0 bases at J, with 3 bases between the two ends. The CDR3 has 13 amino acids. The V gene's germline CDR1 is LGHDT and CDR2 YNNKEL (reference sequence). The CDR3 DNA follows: TGTGCCAGCAGCCAAGATAACTCCTACGAGCAGTACTTC. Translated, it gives CASSQDNSYEQYF.

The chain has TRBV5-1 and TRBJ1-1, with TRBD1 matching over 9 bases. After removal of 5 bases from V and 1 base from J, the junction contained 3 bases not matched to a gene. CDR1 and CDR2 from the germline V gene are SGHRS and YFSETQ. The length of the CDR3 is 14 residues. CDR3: CASRQGAQNTEAFF. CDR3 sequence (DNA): TGCGCCAGCAGACAGGGGGCTCAGAACACTGAAGCTTTCTTT.

The CDR3 protein is CASRLGQAAFREQYF. CDR3 DNA: TGTGCCAGCAGACTTGGACAGGCGGCTTTCCGCGAGCAGTACTTC. V usage is TRBV5-8 and J usage is TRBJ2-7, with 7 bases lining up with TRBD1. Germline values: CDR1 SGHTS, CDR2 YDEGEE. The CDR3 extends over 15 amino acids. Trimming cost V 5 bases and J 6 bases; bases outside gene matches: 14.

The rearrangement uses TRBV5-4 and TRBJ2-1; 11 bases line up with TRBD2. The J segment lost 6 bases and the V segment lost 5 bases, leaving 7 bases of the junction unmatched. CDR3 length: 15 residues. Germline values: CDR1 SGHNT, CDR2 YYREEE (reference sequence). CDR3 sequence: CASRNPGLAANEQFF. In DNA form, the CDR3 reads TGTGCCAGCAGAAATCCGGGACTAGCGGCCAATGAGCAGTTCTTC.

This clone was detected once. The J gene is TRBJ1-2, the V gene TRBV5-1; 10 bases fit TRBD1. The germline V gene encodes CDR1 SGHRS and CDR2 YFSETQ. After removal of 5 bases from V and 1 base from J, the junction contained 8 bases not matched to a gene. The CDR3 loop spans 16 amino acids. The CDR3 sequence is CASRLGQGSINYGYTF. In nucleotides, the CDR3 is TGCGCCAGCAGACTGGGACAGGGGAGTATTAACTATGGCTACACCTTC.

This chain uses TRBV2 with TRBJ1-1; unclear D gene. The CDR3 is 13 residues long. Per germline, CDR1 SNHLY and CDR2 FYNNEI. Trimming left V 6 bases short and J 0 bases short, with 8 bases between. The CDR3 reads CASSRTVNTEAFF. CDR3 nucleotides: TGTGCCAGCAGCCGTACAGTGAACACTGAAGCTTTCTTT.

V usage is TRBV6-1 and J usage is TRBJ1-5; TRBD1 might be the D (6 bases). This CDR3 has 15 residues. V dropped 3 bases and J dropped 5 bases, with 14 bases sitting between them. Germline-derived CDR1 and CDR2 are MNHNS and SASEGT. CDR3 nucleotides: TGTGCCAGCAGTGAGGGCAGGGGTGGGGATCAGCCCCAGCATTTT. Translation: CASSEGRGGDQPQHF.